These T cell receptor beta chains were read from a single sample in a study of T cell repertoires in cytomegalovirus infection. TCRdb itself ran the reads through MiXCR, one entry per CDR3 protein. The repertoire holds about 830,000 distinct CDR3 sequences, with roughly 33% as singletons. Which antigens these TCRs recognize remains unknown. Sequenced material: cultured CD8+ T cells from PBMCs, taken from culture after CMV antigen stimulation. The receptors originated from a human donor in good health (CMV status not recorded). Some clones in this sample may be carry-over from other donors' samples. Both conserved end residues are part of each CDR3. The order of the fields is CDR3 length, V gene, J gene, D gene, clone size, CDR3 protein, CDR3 DNA. A D gene is named only where the DNA matches it firmly. Only some rows state a clone size, as once, few, many or a class for expanded clones.

>15|TRBV5-4|TRBJ2-3|NA|few
CASSSDSGNTDTQYF
TGTGCCAGCAGCTCGGACTCGGGCAACACAGATACGCAGTATTTT
>19|TRBV6-5|TRBJ2-2|NA|NA
CASSYSINVGPSFTGELFF
TGTGCCAGCAGTTACTCGATTAACGTGGGTCCCTCATTCACCGGGGAGCTGTTTTTT
>12|TRBV7-8|TRBJ1-2|NA|many
CASSLEGLGYTF
TGTGCCAGCAGCTTAGAAGGGCTTGGCTACACCTTC
>14|TRBV4-1|TRBJ2-3|TRBD1|few
CASSPGQGIDTQYF
TGCGCCAGCAGCCCGGGACAGGGGATAGATACGCAGTATTTT
>14|TRBV7-6|TRBJ2-2|NA|NA
CASSPRGLAGELFF
TGTGCCAGCAGCCCGCGGGGCTTGGCCGGGGAGCTGTTTTTT
>15|TRBV7-8|TRBJ2-1|NA|many
CASSLEGSVGSGRFF
TGTGCCAGCAGCTTAGAGGGGTCTGTGGGGTCAGGGCGGTTCTTC
>15|TRBV6-5|TRBJ2-2|TRBD1|NA
CASSYVQGSAGELFF
TGTGCCAGCAGTTACGTACAGGGGAGCGCCGGGGAGCTGTTTTTT
>16|TRBV27|TRBJ1-5|TRBD1|NA
CASSLSGTGNNQPQHF
TGTGCCAGCAGTTTATCAGGGACAGGGAACAATCAGCCCCAGCATTTT
>16|TRBV12-5|TRBJ2-3|NA|NA
CASGLEGGPSTDTQYF
TGTGCTAGTGGTTTGGAAGGGGGTCCAAGCACAGATACGCAGTATTTT
>16|TRBV12-5|TRBJ2-3|NA|many
CASVGPTADPTDTQYF
TGTGCTAGTGTGGGGCCCACAGCGGACCCCACAGATACGCAGTATTTT
>13|TRBV4-1|TRBJ2-5|NA|NA
CASSQVVGKTQYF
TGCGCCAGCAGCCAAGTTGTGGGGAAGACCCAGTACTTC
>16|TRBV10-3|TRBJ2-1|TRBD1|few
CAISDRHRGLDNEQFF
TGTGCCATCAGTGACCGCCACAGGGGGCTCGACAATGAGCAGTTCTTC
>15|TRBV9|TRBJ2-7|NA|many
CASSPRSLGGYEQYF
TGTGCCAGCAGCCCTCGCTCCCTCGGGGGCTACGAGCAGTACTTC
>13|TRBV27|TRBJ1-2|NA|NA
CASSPGITYGYTF
TGTGCCAGCAGCCCCGGGATAACCTATGGCTACACCTTC
>14|TRBV27|TRBJ2-3|TRBD1|NA
CAGSSRGRADTQYF
TGTGCCGGCAGTTCCAGGGGGCGGGCAGATACGCAGTATTTT
>16|TRBV7-8|TRBJ1-4|TRBD1|many
CASSLKGAKANEKLFF
TGTGCCAGCAGCTTAAAGGGGGCGAAGGCTAATGAAAAACTGTTTTTT
>17|TRBV27|TRBJ2-3|NA|few
CASSLPPTEGGTDTQYF
TGTGCCAGCAGTTTACCCCCTACCGAAGGGGGCACAGATACGCAGTATTTT
>15|TRBV12-3/TRBV12-4|TRBJ2-5|NA|NA
CASSFWPGVGETQYF
TGTGCCAGCAGTTTCTGGCCAGGGGTAGGTGAGACCCAGTACTTC
>15|TRBV25-1|TRBJ2-3|NA|once
CASSEFDPSTDTQYF
TGTGCCAGCAGTGAATTCGACCCAAGTACAGATACGCAGTATTTT
>15|TRBV19|TRBJ1-1|TRBD1|few
CASTIGNRGPTEAFF
TGTGCCAGTACCATAGGGAACAGGGGGCCCACTGAAGCTTTCTTT
>15|TRBV27|TRBJ2-5|NA|few
CASSSRDTGPETQYF
TGTGCCAGCAGTTCCCGGGACACCGGCCCAGAGACCCAGTACTTC
>14|TRBV6-2/TRBV6-3|TRBJ1-2|NA|NA
CASRKLDSGSGYTF
TGTGCCAGCAGGAAATTGGACAGTGGATCTGGCTACACCTTC
>13|TRBV12-3/TRBV12-4|TRBJ1-4|NA|NA
CASTSGPNEKLFF
TGTGCCAGCACCTCAGGACCTAATGAAAAACTGTTTTTT
>17|TRBV7-2|TRBJ2-5|TRBD2|many
CASSLTMGLAAQETQYF
TGTGCCAGCAGCTTAACTATGGGACTAGCGGCGCAAGAGACCCAGTACTTC
>14|TRBV12-3/TRBV12-4|TRBJ2-5|NA|NA
CASSSGPTQETQYF
TGTGCCAGCAGTTCAGGGCCCACTCAAGAGACCCAGTACTTC
>19|TRBV20-1|TRBJ1-5|NA|NA
CSARKGRREMGLGNQPQHF
TGCAGTGCTAGAAAAGGGCGACGGGAGATGGGTCTCGGCAATCAGCCCCAGCATTTT
>17|TRBV12-3/TRBV12-4|TRBJ2-5|TRBD1|few
CASSPERDRGRSETQYF
TGTGCCAGCAGTCCAGAACGGGACAGGGGGCGATCAGAGACCCAGTACTTC